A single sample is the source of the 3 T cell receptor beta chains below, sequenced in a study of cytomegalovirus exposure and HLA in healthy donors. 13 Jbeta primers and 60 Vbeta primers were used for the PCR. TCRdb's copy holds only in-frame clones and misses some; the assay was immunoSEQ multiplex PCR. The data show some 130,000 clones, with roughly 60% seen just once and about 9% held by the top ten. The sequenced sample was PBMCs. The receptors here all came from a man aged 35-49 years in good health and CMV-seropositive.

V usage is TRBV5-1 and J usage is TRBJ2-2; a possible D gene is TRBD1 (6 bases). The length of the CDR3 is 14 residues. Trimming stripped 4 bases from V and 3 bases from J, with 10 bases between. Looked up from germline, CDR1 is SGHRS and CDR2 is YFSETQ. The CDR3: CASSRDTYTGELFF. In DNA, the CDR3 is TGCGCCAGCAGCCGGGACACGTACACCGGGGAGCTGTTTTTT.

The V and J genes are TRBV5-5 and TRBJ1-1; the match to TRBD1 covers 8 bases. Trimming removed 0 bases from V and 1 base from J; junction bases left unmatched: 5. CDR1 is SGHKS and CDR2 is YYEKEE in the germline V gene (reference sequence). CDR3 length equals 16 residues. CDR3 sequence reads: CASSLAAGGSNTEAFF. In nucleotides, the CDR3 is TGTGCCAGCAGCTTGGCGGCAGGGGGCTCGAACACTGAAGCTTTCTTT.

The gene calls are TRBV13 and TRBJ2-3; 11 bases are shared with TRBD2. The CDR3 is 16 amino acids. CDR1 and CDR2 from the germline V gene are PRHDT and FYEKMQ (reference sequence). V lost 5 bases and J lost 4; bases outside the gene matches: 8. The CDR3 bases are TGTGCCAGCAGCCGCTCGCCGGGACTAGCGGCAGATACGCAGTATTTT. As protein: CASSRSPGLAADTQYF.